Listed here are 21 T cell receptor beta chains from one sample, sequenced in a study of CXCR3-negative and CXCR3-positive naive CD8 T cells. The libraries of TRB cDNA were prepared using 5' RACE with UMI labels. Using the 5' RACE reads, TCRdb records one entry per CDR3 protein without DNA. Its table records about 39,000 distinct CDR3 sequences. The specimen was memory CD8+ T cells from blood. The source of these receptors is a human donor in good health. Some clones in this sample may be carry-over from other donors' samples.

The rearrangement joins TRBV12-3 or TRBV12-4 to TRBJ2-7; the D call from TCRdb, TRBD1, cannot be confirmed without DNA. The CDR3 loop spans 14 amino acids. This CDR3 is CASSPRQGAYEQYF.

CDR3 loop: CSVEGTESSGANVLTF. The chain links TRBV29-1 to TRBJ2-6. This CDR3 contains 16 residues. Per germline, CDR1 SQVTM and CDR2 ANQGSEA.

V is TRBV7-9 and J is TRBJ2-7; lacking DNA, the TRBD1 call made by TCRdb goes unchecked. CDR1 and CDR2 (germline): SEHNR, FQNEAQ (reference sequence). CDR3 length: 14 amino acids. The CDR3 sequence is CASSLEGVPYEQYF.

The chain employs TRBV29-1 and TRBJ2-1; TCRdb's D call, TRBD2, is unchecked because there is no DNA. Germline lookup yields CDR1 SQVTM and CDR2 ANQGSEA. This CDR3 has 13 amino acids. The CDR3 here is CSVTPGRVDEQFF.

The chain carries TRBV20-1 and TRBJ2-7; TCRdb reports TRBD1, a call that lacks DNA to check it against. This CDR3 is 13 amino acids long. Germline loops: CDR1 DFQATT, CDR2 SNEGSKA (reference sequence). This CDR3 reads CSARAGTVYEQYF.

The CDR3 reads CASSLTSGRFSYNEQFF. The chain combines TRBV11-2 with TRBJ2-1; no DNA is available, so the TRBD2 call from TCRdb remains unchecked. The CDR3 is made up of 17 amino acids. Germline CDR1 SGHAT, CDR2 FQNNGV.

The chain couples TRBV12-3 or TRBV12-4 to TRBJ1-1. The CDR3 spans 15 residues. The CDR3 loop is CASSLAWELNTEAFF.

The chain links TRBV20-1 to TRBJ1-2; lacking DNA, the TRBD1 call made by TCRdb goes unchecked. The CDR3 spans 13 residues. From germline, CDR1 is DFQATT and CDR2 SNEGSKA (reference sequence). The CDR3 is CSARDRDSYGYTF.

V usage is TRBV4-2 and J usage is TRBJ2-1; lacking DNA, the TRBD2 call made by TCRdb goes unchecked. The CDR3 length is 18 residues. Germline CDR1 reads LGHNA; CDR2 reads YNFKEQ. This CDR3 is CASSQEGGRGGLTNEQFF.

This chain links TRBV7-2 with TRBJ2-7. Germline V gene lookup returns CDR1 SGHTA and CDR2 FQGNSA. The CDR3 runs 14 residues. CDR3 loop: CASSSLDHSYEQYF. Complete variable domain (other parts from reference TRBV7-2 and TRBJ2-7): GAGVSQSPSNKVTEKGKDVELRCDPISGHTALYWYRQSLGQGLEFLIYFQGNSAPDKSGLPSDRFSAERTGGSVSTLTIQRTQQEDSAVYLCASSSLDHSYEQYFGPGTRLTVT.

The chain employs TRBV5-1 and TRBJ2-1; no DNA is available, so the TRBD1 call from TCRdb remains unchecked. Germline CDR1 is SGHRS and CDR2 is YFSETQ. CDR3 length equals 16 residues. CDR3 amino acids: CASSDPGDSYYNEQFF.

The V and J genes are TRBV6-5 and TRBJ2-7; the TRBD1 assignment by TCRdb is unverifiable without DNA. The germline V gene has CDR1 MNHEY and CDR2 SVGAGI. This CDR3 has 14 amino acids. CDR3 protein: CASSYSTRGVEQYF.

The J gene is TRBJ2-1, the V gene TRBV6-2 or TRBV6-3; the D call of TRBD2 rests on TCRdb alone, since no DNA is present to check it. Germline loops: CDR1 MNHEY, CDR2 SVGEGT. The CDR3 is 15 residues long. CDR3 in amino acids: CASTQGTSGGNEQLF.

The CDR3 spells CASGGTGTGTGELFF. This chain uses TRBV12-3 or TRBV12-4 with TRBJ2-2; there is no DNA to check the TCRdb D call of TRBD1. The CDR3 consists of 15 residues.

This chain joins TRBV29-1 and TRBJ1-4; the D call from TCRdb, TRBD1, cannot be confirmed without DNA. There are 12 residues in the CDR3. Germline V lookup: CDR1 SQVTM, CDR2 ANQGSEA. CDR3 in amino acids: CSVLGQNEKLFF.

This chain joins TRBV11-3 and TRBJ2-7; TCRdb names TRBD2, which stays unverified in the absence of DNA. The CDR3 runs to 13 residues. Germline CDR1 reads SGHNT; CDR2 reads YENEEA. Here the CDR3 reads CASSSAGSSRQYF. The full variable domain, completed using reference TRBV11-3 and TRBJ2-7, is EAGVVQSPRYKIIEKKQPVAFWCNPISGHNTLYWYLQNLGQGPELLIRYENEEAVDDSQLPKDRFSAERLKGVDSTLKIQPAELGDSAVYLCASSSAGSSRQYFGPGTRLTVT.

V gene TRBV7-8 combines with J gene TRBJ2-5; TCRdb picks TRBD1, but there is no DNA to check that call. From germline, CDR1 is SGHVS and CDR2 FQNEAQ. The length of the CDR3 is 16 residues. This chain's CDR3 is CASSLYGGQGEETQYF.

This chain joins TRBV7-2 and TRBJ1-1. Germline CDR1 and CDR2: SGHTA and FQGNSA. The CDR3 extends over 15 amino acids. The CDR3 here is CASSLGRSLGREAFF.

V gene TRBV7-2 combines with J gene TRBJ2-1; TCRdb gives TRBD1 as the D gene, but with no DNA this cannot be confirmed. This CDR3 contains 15 residues. Per the germline V gene, CDR1 is SGHTA and CDR2 is FQGNSA. CDR3 region: CASSISGGDYNEQFF.

V and J are TRBV7-8 and TRBJ2-5; the TRBD1 assignment by TCRdb is unverifiable without DNA. Germline V CDR1 and CDR2: SGHVS, FQNEAQ. CDR3 length equals 16 residues. The CDR3 sequence is CASRFGGQTYQETQYF.

The chain combines TRBV7-8 with TRBJ2-7. This CDR3 has 15 residues. From germline, CDR1 is SGHVS and CDR2 FQNEAQ. This CDR3 is CASSQILGTRYEQYF.